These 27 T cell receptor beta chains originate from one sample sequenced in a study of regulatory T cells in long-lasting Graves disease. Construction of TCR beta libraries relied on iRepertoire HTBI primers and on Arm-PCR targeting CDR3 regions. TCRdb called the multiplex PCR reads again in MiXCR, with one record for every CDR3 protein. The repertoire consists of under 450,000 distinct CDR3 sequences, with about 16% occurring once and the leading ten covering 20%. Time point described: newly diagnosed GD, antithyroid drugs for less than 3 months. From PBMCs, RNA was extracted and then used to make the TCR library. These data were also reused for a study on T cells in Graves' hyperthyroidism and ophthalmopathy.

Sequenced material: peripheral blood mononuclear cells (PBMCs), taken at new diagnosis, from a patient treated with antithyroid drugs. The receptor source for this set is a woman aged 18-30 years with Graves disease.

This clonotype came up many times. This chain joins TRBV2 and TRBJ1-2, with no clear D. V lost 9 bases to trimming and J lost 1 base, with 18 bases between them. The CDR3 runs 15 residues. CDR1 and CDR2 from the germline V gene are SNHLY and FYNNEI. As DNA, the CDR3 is TGTGCCAGAAGGTCATGGCAGACGCTTAACTATGGCTACACCTTC. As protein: CARRSWQTLNYGYTF.

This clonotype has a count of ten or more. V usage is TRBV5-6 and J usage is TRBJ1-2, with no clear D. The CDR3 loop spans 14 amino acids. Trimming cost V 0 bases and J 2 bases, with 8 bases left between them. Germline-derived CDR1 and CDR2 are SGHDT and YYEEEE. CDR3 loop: CASSLGSINYGYTF. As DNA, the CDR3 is TGTGCCAGCAGCTTGGGATCTATAAACTATGGCTACACCTTC.

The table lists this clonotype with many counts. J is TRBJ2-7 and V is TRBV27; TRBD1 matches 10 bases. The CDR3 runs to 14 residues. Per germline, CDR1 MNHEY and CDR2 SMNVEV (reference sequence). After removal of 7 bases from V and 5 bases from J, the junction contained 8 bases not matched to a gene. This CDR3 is CASNSGTGVNEQYF. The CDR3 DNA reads TGTGCCAGCAACTCGGGGACAGGGGTTAACGAGCAGTACTTC.

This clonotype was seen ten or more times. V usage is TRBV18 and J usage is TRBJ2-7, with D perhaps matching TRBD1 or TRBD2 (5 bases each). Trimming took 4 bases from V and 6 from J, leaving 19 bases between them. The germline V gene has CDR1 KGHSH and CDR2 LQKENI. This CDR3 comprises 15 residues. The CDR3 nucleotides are TGTGCCAGCTCACGGCTCGGGGCCACAGGTGGCGAGCAGTACTTC. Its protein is CASSRLGATGGEQYF. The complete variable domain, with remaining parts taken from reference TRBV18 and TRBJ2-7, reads NAGVMQNPRHLVRRRGQEARLRCSPMKGHSHVYWYRQLPEEGLKFMVYLQKENIIDESGMPKERFSAEFPKEGPSILRIQQVVRGDSAAYFCASSRLGATGGEQYFGPGTRLTVT.

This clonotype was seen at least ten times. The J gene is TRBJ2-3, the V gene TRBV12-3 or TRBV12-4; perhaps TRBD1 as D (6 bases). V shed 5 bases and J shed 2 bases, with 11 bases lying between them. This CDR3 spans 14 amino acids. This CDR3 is CASSPRTDTDTQYF. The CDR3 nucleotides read TGTGCCAGCAGTCCCCGGACAGACACAGATACGCAGTATTTT.

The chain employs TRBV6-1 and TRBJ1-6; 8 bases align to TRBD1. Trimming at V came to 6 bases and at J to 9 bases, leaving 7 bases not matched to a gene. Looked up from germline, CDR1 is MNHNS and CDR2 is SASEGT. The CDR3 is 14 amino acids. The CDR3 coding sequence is TGTGCCAGCAGCCACGGACAGGGAGGTTCACCCCTCCACTTT. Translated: CASSHGQGGSPLHF.

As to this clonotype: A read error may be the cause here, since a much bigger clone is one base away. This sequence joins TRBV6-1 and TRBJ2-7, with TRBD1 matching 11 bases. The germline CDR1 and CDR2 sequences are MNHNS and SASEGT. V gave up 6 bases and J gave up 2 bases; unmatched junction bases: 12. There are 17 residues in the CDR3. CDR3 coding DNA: TGTGCCAGCAGGGCGACCACGGACAGGGGGCCAGCCTACGAGCAGTACTTC. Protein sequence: CASRATTDRGPAYEQYF.

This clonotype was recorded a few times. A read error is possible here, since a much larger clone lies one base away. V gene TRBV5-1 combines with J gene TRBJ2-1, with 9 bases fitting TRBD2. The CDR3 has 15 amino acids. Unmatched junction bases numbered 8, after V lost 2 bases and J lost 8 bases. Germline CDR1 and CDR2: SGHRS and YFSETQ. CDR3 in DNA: TGCGCCAGCAGCTTAAATAGCGGGAGCATCGATGAGCAGTTCTTC. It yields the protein CASSLNSGSIDEQFF.

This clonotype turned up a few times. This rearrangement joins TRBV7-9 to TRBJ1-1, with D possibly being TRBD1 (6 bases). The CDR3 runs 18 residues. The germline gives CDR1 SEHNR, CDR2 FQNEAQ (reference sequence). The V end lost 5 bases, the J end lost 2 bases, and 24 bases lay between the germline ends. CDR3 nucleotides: TGTGCCAGCAGCACCCCCTCCCGGGGGCTGAGTGGAAACACTGAAGCTTTCTTT. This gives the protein CASSTPSRGLSGNTEAFF.

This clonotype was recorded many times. The CDR3 loop reads CASSFRGEETQYF. Written as DNA, the CDR3 is TGCGCCAGCAGCTTCAGGGGGGAAGAGACCCAGTACTTC. The chain is built from TRBV10-1 and TRBJ2-5, with D tentatively TRBD1 (7 bases). CDR1 and CDR2 (germline): WNHNN, SYGVQD (reference sequence). Trimming took 6 bases from V and 3 from J, leaving 11 bases between them. The CDR3 has 13 amino acids.

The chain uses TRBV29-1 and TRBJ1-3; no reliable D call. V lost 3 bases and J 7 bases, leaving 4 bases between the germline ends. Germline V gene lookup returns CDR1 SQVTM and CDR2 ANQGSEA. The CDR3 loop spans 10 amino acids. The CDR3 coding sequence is TGCAGCGTTGATTCTAACACCATATATTTT. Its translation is CSVDSNTIYF.

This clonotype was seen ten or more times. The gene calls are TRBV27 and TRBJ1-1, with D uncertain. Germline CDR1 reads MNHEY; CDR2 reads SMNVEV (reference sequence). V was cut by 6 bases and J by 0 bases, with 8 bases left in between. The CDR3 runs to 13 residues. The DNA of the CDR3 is TGTGCCAGCAGGCGAAATATGAACACTGAAGCTTTCTTT. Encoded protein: CASRRNMNTEAFF.

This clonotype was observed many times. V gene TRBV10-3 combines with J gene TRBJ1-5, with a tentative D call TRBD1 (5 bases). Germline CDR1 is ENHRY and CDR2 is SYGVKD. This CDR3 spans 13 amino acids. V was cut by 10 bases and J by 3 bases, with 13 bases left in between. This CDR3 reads CATQDNANQPQHF. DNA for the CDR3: TGTGCCACCCAGGACAACGCCAATCAGCCCCAGCATTTT.

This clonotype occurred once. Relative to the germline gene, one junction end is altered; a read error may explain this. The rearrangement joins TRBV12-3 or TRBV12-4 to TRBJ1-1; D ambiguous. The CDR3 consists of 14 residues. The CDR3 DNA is TGTGCCAGCAGTTTAGACAATCTTAAAGTGGCGGCTTCCTTT. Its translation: CASSLDNLKVAASF.

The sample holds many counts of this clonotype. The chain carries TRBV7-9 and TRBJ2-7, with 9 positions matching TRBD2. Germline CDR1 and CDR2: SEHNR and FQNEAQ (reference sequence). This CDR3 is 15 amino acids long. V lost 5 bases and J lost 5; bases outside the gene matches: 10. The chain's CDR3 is CASSQPLAGIHEQYF. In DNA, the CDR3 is TGTGCCAGCAGCCAACCGCTAGCGGGAATCCACGAGCAGTACTTC.

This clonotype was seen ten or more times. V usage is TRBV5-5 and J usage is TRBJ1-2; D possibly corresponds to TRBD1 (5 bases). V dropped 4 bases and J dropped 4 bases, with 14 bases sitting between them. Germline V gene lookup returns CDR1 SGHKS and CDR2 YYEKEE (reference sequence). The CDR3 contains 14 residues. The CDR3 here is CASSLGAGTYGYTF. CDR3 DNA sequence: TGTGCCAGCAGCCTAGGTGCGGGGACCTATGGCTACACCTTC.

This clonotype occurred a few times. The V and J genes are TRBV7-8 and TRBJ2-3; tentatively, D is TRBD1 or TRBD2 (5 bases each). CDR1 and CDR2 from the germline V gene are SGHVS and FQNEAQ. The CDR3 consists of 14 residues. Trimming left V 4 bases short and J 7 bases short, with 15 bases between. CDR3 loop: CASSSTVPGHTQYF. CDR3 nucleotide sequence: TGTGCCAGCAGCTCAACAGTCCCGGGACATACGCAGTATTTT.

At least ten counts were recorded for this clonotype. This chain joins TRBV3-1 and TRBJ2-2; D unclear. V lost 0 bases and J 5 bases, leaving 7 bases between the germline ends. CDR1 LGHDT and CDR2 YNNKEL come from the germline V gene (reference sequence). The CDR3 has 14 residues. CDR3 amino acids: CASSQEKVTGELFF. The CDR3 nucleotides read TGTGCCAGCAGCCAAGAGAAGGTGACCGGGGAGCTGTTTTTT.

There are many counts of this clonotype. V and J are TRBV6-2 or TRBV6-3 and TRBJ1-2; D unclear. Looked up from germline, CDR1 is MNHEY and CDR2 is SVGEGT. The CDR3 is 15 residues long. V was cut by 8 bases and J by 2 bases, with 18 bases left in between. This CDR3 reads CASYYSPGTNYGYTF. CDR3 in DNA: TGTGCCAGCTATTACTCCCCGGGAACAAACTATGGCTACACCTTC.

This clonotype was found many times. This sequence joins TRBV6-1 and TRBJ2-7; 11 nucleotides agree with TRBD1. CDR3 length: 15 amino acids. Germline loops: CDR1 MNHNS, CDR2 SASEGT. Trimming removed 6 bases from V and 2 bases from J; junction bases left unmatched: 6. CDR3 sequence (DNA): TGTGCCAGCAGGTCAGGGACAGGGGGGACCTACGAGCAGTACTTC. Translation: CASRSGTGGTYEQYF.

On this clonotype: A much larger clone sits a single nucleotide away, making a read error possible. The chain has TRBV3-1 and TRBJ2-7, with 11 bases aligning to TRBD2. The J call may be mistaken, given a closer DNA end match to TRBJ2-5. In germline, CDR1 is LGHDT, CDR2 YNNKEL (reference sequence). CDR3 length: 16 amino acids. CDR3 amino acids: CASSLTSGRHQETQYF. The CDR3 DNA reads TGTGCCAGCAGCCTAACTAGCGGGAGACATCAAGAGACCCAGTACTTC.

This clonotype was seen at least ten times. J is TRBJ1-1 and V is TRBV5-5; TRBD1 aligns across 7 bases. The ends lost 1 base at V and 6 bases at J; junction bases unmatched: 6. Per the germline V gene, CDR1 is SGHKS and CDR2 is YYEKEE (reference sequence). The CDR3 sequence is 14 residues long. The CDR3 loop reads CASSLQGGASEAFF. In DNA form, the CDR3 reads TGTGCCAGCAGCTTGCAGGGGGGAGCGTCTGAAGCTTTCTTT.

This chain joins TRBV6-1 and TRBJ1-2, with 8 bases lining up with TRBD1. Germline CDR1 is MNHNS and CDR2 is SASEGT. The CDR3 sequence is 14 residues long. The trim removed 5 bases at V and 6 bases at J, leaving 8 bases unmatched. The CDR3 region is CASSPAGGRDGYTF. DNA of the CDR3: TGTGCCAGCAGTCCTGCAGGGGGCCGGGATGGCTACACCTTC.

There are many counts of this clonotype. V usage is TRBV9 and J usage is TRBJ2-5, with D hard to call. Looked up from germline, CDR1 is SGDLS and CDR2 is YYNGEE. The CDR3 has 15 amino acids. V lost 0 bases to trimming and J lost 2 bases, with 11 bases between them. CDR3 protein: CASSVGWLRQETQYF. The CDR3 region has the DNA TGTGCCAGCAGCGTAGGATGGCTTCGTCAAGAGACCCAGTACTTC.

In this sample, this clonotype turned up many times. CDR3 nucleotide sequence: TGTGCCAGCAGCTCCTATCCCCCCGGGACCGCTATGAACACTGAAGCTTTCTTT. It is translated as CASSSYPPGTAMNTEAFF. The chain links TRBV7-9 to TRBJ1-1; tentative D call: TRBD1 (5 bases). This CDR3 region has 18 residues. Deletions cut 4 bases from V and 0 bases from J, with 21 bases between. CDR1 and CDR2 from the germline V gene are SEHNR and FQNEAQ (reference sequence).

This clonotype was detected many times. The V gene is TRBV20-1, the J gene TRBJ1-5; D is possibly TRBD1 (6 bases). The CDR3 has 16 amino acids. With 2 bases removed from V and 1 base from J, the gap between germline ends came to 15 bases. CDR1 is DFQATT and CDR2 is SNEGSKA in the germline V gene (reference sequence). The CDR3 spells CSARSPGGQSNQPQHF. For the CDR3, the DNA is TGCAGTGCTAGATCTCCGGGGGGGCAGAGCAATCAGCCCCAGCATTTT.

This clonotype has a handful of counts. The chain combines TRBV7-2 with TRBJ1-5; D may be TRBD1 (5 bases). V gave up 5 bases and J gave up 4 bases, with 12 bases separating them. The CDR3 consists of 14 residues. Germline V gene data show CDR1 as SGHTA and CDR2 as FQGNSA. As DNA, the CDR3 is TGTGCCAGCAGCCCGCGTTCAGGGAATCAGCCCCAGCATTTT. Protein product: CASSPRSGNQPQHF.